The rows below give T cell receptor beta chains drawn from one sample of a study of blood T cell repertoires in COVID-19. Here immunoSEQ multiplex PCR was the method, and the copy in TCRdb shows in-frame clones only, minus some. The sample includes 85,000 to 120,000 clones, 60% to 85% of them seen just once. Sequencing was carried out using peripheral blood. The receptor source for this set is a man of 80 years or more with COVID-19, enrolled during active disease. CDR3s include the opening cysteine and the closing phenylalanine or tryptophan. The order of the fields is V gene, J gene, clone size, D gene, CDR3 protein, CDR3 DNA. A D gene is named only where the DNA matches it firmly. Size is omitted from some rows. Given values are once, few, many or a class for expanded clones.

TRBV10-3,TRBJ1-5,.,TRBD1,CAISESGTGNQPQHF,TGTGCCATCAGTGAGTCGGGGACAGGCAATCAGCCCCAGCATTTT
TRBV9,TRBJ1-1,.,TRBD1,CASSQGADTEAFF,TGTGCCAGCAGCCAGGGGGCTGACACTGAAGCTTTCTTT
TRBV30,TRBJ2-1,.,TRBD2,CAWSPPASGSWYNEQFF,TGTGCCTGGAGTCCCCCCGCTAGCGGGAGTTGGTACAATGAGCAGTTCTTC
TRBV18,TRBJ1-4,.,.,CASSRAPATNEKLFF,TGTGCCAGCTCGAGGGCCCCTGCAACTAATGAAAAACTGTTTTTT
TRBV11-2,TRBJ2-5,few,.,CASSLGPGETQYF,TGTGCCAGCAGCTTAGGTCCCGGGGAGACCCAGTACTTC
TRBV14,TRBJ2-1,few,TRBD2,CASRPTSGRYNEQFF,TGTGCCAGCAGACCTACTAGCGGGAGGTACAATGAGCAGTTCTTC
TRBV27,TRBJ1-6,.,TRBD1,CASSLRGDRLSYNSPLHF,TGTGCCAGCAGTTTAAGGGGGGACAGACTCTCCTATAATTCACCCCTCCACTTT
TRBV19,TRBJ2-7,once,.,CASHPPGRLRYEQYF,TGTGCCAGCCACCCCCCCGGGAGATTAAGGTACGAGCAGTACTTC
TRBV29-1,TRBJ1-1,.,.,CSGRQENTEAFF,TGCAGCGGGAGACAGGAGAACACTGAAGCTTTCTTT
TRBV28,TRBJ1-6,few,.,CASSLEGLSPLHF,TGTGCCAGCAGTTTGGAGGGACTATCACCCCTCCACTTT
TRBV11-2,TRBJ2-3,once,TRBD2,CASSLTTSGGATDTQYF,TGTGCCAGCAGCTTAACCACTAGCGGGGGGGCCACAGATACGCAGTATTTT
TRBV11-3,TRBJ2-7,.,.,CASSLASGTAEQYF,TGTGCCAGCAGCTTAGCATCGGGAACGGCCGAGCAGTACTTC
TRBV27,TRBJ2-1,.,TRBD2,CASSPRTSDYNEQFF,TGTGCCAGCAGCCCAAGGACTAGCGACTACAATGAGCAGTTCTTC
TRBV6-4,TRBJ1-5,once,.,CASSSPRQGNQPQHF,TGTGCCAGCAGTTCCCCAAGGCAGGGCAATCAGCCCCAGCATTTT
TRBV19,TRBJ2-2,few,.,CASSVTQGTTGTGELFF,TGTGCCAGTAGTGTAACCCAGGGGACCACTGGGACCGGGGAGCTGTTTTTT